This T cell receptor beta chain was captured by sequencing in a study of CD8+CD57+ T cells in acquired aplastic anemia. Study overall: An average of roughly 2.9 ug of DNA was obtained from sorted CD4+ and CD8+ cells. In CD4+ cells, healthy donors produced an average of about 10.8 million reads.

Worth noting for this clonotype: Antigen specificity is unknown.

The study profiled TCR beta VDJ and CDR3 using genomic DNA as template. Each CDR3 protein is one row after TCRdb ran MiXCR on the reads. The sample holds a few hundred thousand distinct CDR3 sequences, around 60% seen once. V was trimmed by 1 base and J by 0 bases, leaving 10 bases between them. The CDR3 is 15 residues long. Germline V lookup: CDR1 DFQATT, CDR2 SNEGSKA (reference sequence). Broader study findings: Patients and controls shared about 27 CD8+ CDR3 sequences. Between patients and controls, CD8+ Simpson's diversity did not vary significantly.

The sequence was collected from a human donor in good health. This chain joins TRBV20-1 and TRBJ2-1, with D perhaps matching TRBD2 (5 bases). Sequenced material: sorted CD4+, CD8+, or CD8+CD57+ T cells (not recorded which) from PBMCs. CDR3 DNA sequence: TGCAGTGCTAGAGTCTCGGGGTACTCCTACAATGAGCAGTTCTTC. It codes for CSARVSGYSYNEQFF.